This T cell receptor beta chain originates from a study of cytomegalovirus exposure and HLA in healthy donors. PCR employed 60 Vbeta and 13 Jbeta primers. Profiling relied on immunoSEQ multiplex PCR, and the TCRdb table lists in-frame clones only, not all of them. The sample consists of 100,000 or so clones, roughly 75% of them appearing once. For this clone: Its cognate antigen is unknown.

Study-wide results and caveats: HLA alleles were associated with 18,000 or so TCR beta sequences in a later analysis at 0.05 false discovery rate.

J gave up 3 bases and V 0 bases, and 6 bases lay outside the gene matches. The germline CDR1 and CDR2 sequences are SGHRS and YFSETQ. The CDR3 runs 16 residues. The V and J genes are TRBV5-1 and TRBJ2-7; 10 nucleotides line up with TRBD1. This TCR was sampled from a man aged 25 to 45 in good health and CMV-seronegative. Sample: PBMCs. CDR3 loop: CASSLGTTGGFYEQYF. The DNA of the CDR3 is TGCGCCAGCAGCTTGGGGACGACAGGGGGCTTCTACGAGCAGTACTTC. Combining the CDR3 with reference TRBV5-1 and TRBJ2-7 gives the whole variable domain KAGVTQTPRYLIKTRGQQVTLSCSPISGHRSVSWYQQTPGQGLQFLFEYFSETQRNKGNFPGRFSGRQFSNSRSEMNVSTLELGDSALYLCASSLGTTGGFYEQYFGPGTRLTVT.